This T cell receptor beta chain appears in the sequencing data of a study of shared clonotypes between healthy human individuals (dated by TCRdb to about 2020). The study in broad terms: The cohort included three men and a couple of women between 18 and 49 years of age. To increase sequencing depth and limit assay-specific biases, different laboratories used diverse techniques to prepare libraries and sequence TCR repertoires. Each donor's leukapheresis produced roughly between roughly 0.85 and 10 billion PBMCs. To estimate repertoire size and how much clonotypes are shared between individuals, the study performed deep sequencing of blood TCR repertoires from 4 to 6 healthy adults. For each donor, CD4 naive and CD4 memory were each given three plates, CD8 naive was given two plates, and CD8 memory was given one plate.

CD8 naive samples were CD45RO-negative cells positively selected for CCR7, giving a CD45RA+CCR7+ population that excluded TemRA cells. Donors were healthy HIV-negative adults with no recently reported acute infections or vaccinations. Only Caucasian adults living in Nashville, Tennessee, USA were represented among the donors. Blood was obtained by leukapheresis, after which PBMCs were separated by Ficoll-Histopaque density gradient centrifugation and cryopreserved in liquid nitrogen vapor phase. Purity and quantity of every magnetically sorted T cell population were checked by analytical flow cytometry. Genomic DNA was isolated from each sorted fraction and quantified by UV absorbance on a Nanodrop 2000c. General study outcomes and caveats: Because the study included a small number of donors, the genetic and exposure-history diversity represented was limited. Only blood was sampled, and tissue TCR repertoires likely differ from those in blood. Based on pairwise subsampling, the degree of clonotype sharing among donors was expected to be affected by sequencing depth. Across four donors, approximately 5% of naive CD4, approximately 3.6% of naive CD8, roughly 2.3% of memory CD4, and over 0.35% of memory CD8 clonotypes were shared. Naive subsets generally had larger estimated clonotype richness than memory subsets. Even with the large sequencing depth, rarefaction of the sorted-subset datasets indicated that sequencing was incomplete. Clonotypes shared by all four sorted-subset donors showed higher generation probabilities than non-shared clonotypes.

Using the deep immunoSEQ assay, multiplex PCR amplified TCR CDR3 regions from genomic DNA. Genomic DNA extracted from each cell subset was distributed evenly over all wells of several immunoSEQ 96-well plates, and each plate served as one replicate. For sorted subsets, each replicate PCR was loaded with around 200 ng genomic DNA, equivalent to roughly 30,000 T cell genomes. Purified libraries were measured with a Qubit 3.0 fluorometer, size-checked on a Bioanalyzer 2100, and measured again with the KAPA Library Quantification kit. Each immunoSEQ 96-well plate was sequenced on its own single-read 150-cycle Illumina NextSeq 550 flow cell. Per the authors' processing: Because only junctional sequences without quality scores were contained in the immunoSEQ output, filtering matching that applied to full-length reads could not be performed. To assign V/J genes and CDR3, sequences were annotated against IMGT germline references using PyIR, a Python wrapper for IgBLAST v1.9. Reads were filtered out if the reads had weak V/J assignments (E-value above 1e-6), no CDR3, stop codons, out-of-frame junctions, or ambiguous translated residues. V3J clonotypes were defined by identical inferred V gene, J gene, and CDR3 amino acid sequence. The percentage overlap between two repertoires was calculated by dividing the number of shared unique clonotypes by the size of the smaller repertoire. RTK rarefaction, the Chao1 estimator, and Recon v2.1 estimates of unobserved clonotypes were used to assess repertoire richness. Generation probabilities were computed with OLGA for all TCRbeta clonotypes obtained by the gDNA method from a handful of donors. TCRdb mirrors the immuneACCESS table, restricted to in-frame sequences. Some clones are absent from its copies; in checked studies, under half trace to an unresolved V gene, and the reason for the others is unknown. V and J calls and clone size are given by that table; D and trimming were obtained from the DNA. The sample contains 2 million to 2.5 million clones, about 95% of them found a single time. Around 1.1% of the sample goes to the ten largest clones.

On this clone itself: The antigen this receptor binds is unknown. No qualities accompany the bases; no much larger clone lies one base away.

According to the germline V gene, CDR1 reads SGDLS and CDR2 reads YYNGEE. V was cut back by 1 base and J by 6 bases, leaving a gap of 8 bases between them. From the cysteine up to the phenylalanine, the CDR3 has a length of 13 residues. Just the 39-base CDR3 DNA is kept, in frame starting at base 1. The sample was naive CD8+ T cells sorted from blood. The cell subset or site label corresponds to: CD45RA+CCR7+. In this chain, TRBV9 is recombined with TRBJ2-1; the D gene remains uncertain. This sequence originates from a man younger than 35 in good health. The CDR3 loop reads CASSVKLVNEQFF. The bases read TGTGCCAGCAGCGTAAAGCTAGTCAATGAGCAGTTCTTC.